This TCR beta chain emerged from a study of memory CD8 T cells in hepatitis C reinfection. V gave up 4 bases and J gave up 0 bases; unmatched junction bases: 2. Germline CDR1 reads SGHTA; CDR2 reads FQGNSA. The CDR3 covers 15 residues. Time point specified: pre-reinfection, 55 to 20 weeks before reinfection detection. Sorted cells were sequenced directly ex vivo without any in vitro expansion. The data were produced by immunoSEQ multiplex PCR, yet TCRdb's version contains in-frame clones alone and is incomplete. The table shows under 60,000 clones, with nearly 90% occurring only once. The origin of this receptor is a man between 18 and 35 years old with hepatitis C virus infection. The sample taken for sequencing was naive CD8+ T cells sorted from blood. The rearrangement links TRBV7-2 to TRBJ2-5; 10 bases are shared with TRBD2. In nucleotides, the CDR3 is TGTGCCAGCAGCTCTAGCGGGGGTGACCAAGAGACCCAGTACTTC. Translating it yields CASSSSGGDQETQYF.